This T cell receptor beta chain was captured by sequencing in a study of regulatory T cells in long-lasting Graves disease. The TCR beta library used iRepertoire HTBI primers with Arm-PCR amplification of CDR3. TCRdb redid the calling of the multiplex PCR reads with MiXCR, one entry per CDR3 protein. The table lists 450,000 to 700,000 distinct CDR3 sequences, approximately 13% of them singletons. In the case of this clonotype: What it binds is unknown.

Germline V gene lookup returns CDR1 SGDLS and CDR2 YYNGEE. With 0 bases clipped from V and 9 bases from J, the junction kept 6 bases outside the gene matches. The CDR3 is made up of 14 amino acids. Time point: newly diagnosed GD, antithyroid drugs for less than 3 months. RNA from PBMCs was the source of the TCR library. Whole-study findings and limits: Persistent disease preferred TRBV28, TRBJ1-2 and TRBJ2-5; new disease, TRBV20-1 and TRBJ2-1. Persistent patients shared fewer than 3,500 public clonotypes among themselves. Newly diagnosed patients shared fewer, at approximately 970.

This sample was shared with a second study, whose subject was T cells in Graves' hyperthyroidism and ophthalmopathy. This second study notes: Uncontrolled infections, other autoimmune diseases, pregnancy or lactation led to exclusion of patients. HTBI primers drove first-round RT-PCR of the TCR CDR3.

The rearrangement uses TRBV9 and TRBJ2-1; 7 nucleotides align to TRBD2. This TCR was sampled from a man aged 25 to 40 with Graves disease. The sample in question was peripheral blood mononuclear cells (PBMCs), obtained at new diagnosis, from a patient treated with antithyroid drugs. As DNA, the CDR3 is TGTGCCAGCAGCGTAGTAGGCGGGAGTGGTGAGCAGTTCTTC. It encodes CASSVVGGSGEQFF.